The 18 T cell receptor beta chains below were found in one sample sequenced in a study of blood T cell repertoires in COVID-19. Profiling relied on immunoSEQ multiplex PCR, and the TCRdb table lists in-frame clones only, not all of them. The sample lists fewer than 65,000 clones; 85% were seen once. The specimen sequenced was peripheral blood. The source of these receptors is a human donor in a cohort sampled during active COVID-19.

The chain carries TRBV9 and TRBJ2-5, with D maybe TRBD1 (5 bases). Looked up from germline, CDR1 is SGDLS and CDR2 is YYNGEE. Trimming shortened V by 0 bases and J by 2 bases, and 11 bases separated the two germline ends. The CDR3 is made up of 15 amino acids. The CDR3 sequence: CASSVAGQPQETQYF. The DNA for the CDR3 is TGTGCCAGCAGCGTAGCAGGACAACCGCAAGAGACCCAGTACTTC.

The V gene is TRBV7-6, the J gene TRBJ2-3; possible D gene TRBD2, 6 bases. This CDR3 spans 14 amino acids. Germline values: CDR1 SGHVS, CDR2 FNYEAQ. V was trimmed by 4 bases and J by 4 bases, leaving 12 bases between them. The CDR3 region is CASSSRGDPDTQYF. In DNA form, the CDR3 reads TGTGCCAGCAGCTCCCGCGGGGACCCAGATACGCAGTATTTT.

CDR3 in amino acids: CAWSVQSTGAFPQPQHF. CDR3 DNA sequence: TGTGCCTGGAGTGTACAGTCGACAGGGGCCTTCCCGCAGCCCCAGCATTTT. The chain carries TRBV30 and TRBJ1-5, with 8 bases identical to TRBD1. There are 17 residues in the CDR3. Per the germline V gene, CDR1 is GTSNPN and CDR2 is SVGIG (reference sequence). V dropped 0 bases and J dropped 7; count of bases not matched to a gene: 14.

The chain couples TRBV30 to TRBJ1-4; 8 nucleotides align to TRBD1. This CDR3 contains 17 residues. V gave up 1 base and J gave up 5 bases; unmatched junction bases: 12. Germline V gene lookup returns CDR1 GTSNPN and CDR2 SVGIG (reference sequence). CDR3 amino acids: CAWSGGQGIIGNEKLFF. CDR3 coding DNA: TGTGCCTGGAGTGGCGGACAGGGAATAATAGGCAATGAAAAACTGTTTTTT.

The rearrangement links TRBV7-8 to TRBJ2-1; TRBD2 matches 8 bases. CDR1 is SGHVS, CDR2 FQNEAQ, per germline. The CDR3 has 18 residues. V trimming: 1 base; J trimming: 0 bases; junction bases outside the gene matches: 8. CDR3 in amino acids: CASSLVVSGGYSYNEQFF. CDR3 nucleotide sequence: TGTGCCAGCAGCTTAGTAGTAAGCGGGGGCTACTCCTACAATGAGCAGTTCTTC.

The chain couples TRBV3-1 (or the pseudogene TRBV3-2) to TRBJ1-4; TRBD1 might be the D (6 bases). The V gene lost 2 bases and the J gene lost 0 bases, with 10 bases spanning the gap. The CDR3 loop spans 16 amino acids. The germline V gene has CDR1 LGHDT and CDR2 YNNKEL (reference sequence). CDR3 coding DNA: TGTGCCAGCAGCCAACTAAACAGGGCAACTAATGAAAAACTGTTTTTT. Encoded protein: CASSQLNRATNEKLFF.

This rearrangement joins TRBV7-2 to TRBJ2-1, with 8 bases identical to TRBD2. The trim removed 1 base at V and 15 bases at J, leaving 5 bases unmatched. CDR1 SGHTA and CDR2 FQGNSA come from the germline V gene. The CDR3 spans 12 residues. CDR3: CASSLDGGGPFF. The CDR3 nucleotides read TGTGCCAGCAGCTTAGACGGGGGGGGGCCGTTCTTC.

V is TRBV6-6 and J is TRBJ2-6; possibly TRBD2 for D (6 bases). Trimming left V 7 bases short and J 2 bases short, with 6 bases between. The CDR3 totals 13 residues. Germline V CDR1 and CDR2: MNHNY, SVGAGI (reference sequence). CDR3 region: CASTSAGANVLTF. CDR3 nucleotide sequence: TGTGCCAGCACTAGCGCTGGGGCCAACGTCCTGACTTTC.

The chain employs TRBV18 and TRBJ2-1, with 10 positions matching TRBD1. The CDR3 covers 15 residues. After removal of 3 bases from V and 8 bases from J, the junction contained 7 bases not matched to a gene. The V gene's germline CDR1 is KGHSH and CDR2 LQKENI. The CDR3: CASSPPGQGYHEQFF. For the CDR3, the DNA is TGTGCCAGCTCACCCCCGGGACAGGGGTACCATGAGCAGTTCTTC.

The V and J genes are TRBV7-9 and TRBJ2-1, with 9 bases aligning to TRBD2. The germline V gene encodes CDR1 SEHNR and CDR2 FQNEAQ (reference sequence). CDR3 length equals 19 residues. After removal of 5 bases from V and 1 base from J, the junction contained 15 bases not matched to a gene. The CDR3 bases are TGTGCCAGCAGCCCTAGCGCTGCTAGCGGGGCGGGTTCCTACAATGAGCAGTTCTTC. This translates into CASSPSAASGAGSYNEQFF.

The chain joins TRBV7-8 to TRBJ2-3, with D possibly being TRBD2 (5 bases). This CDR3 has 15 residues. V lost 5 bases and J lost 2, with 14 bases in between. CDR1 SGHVS and CDR2 FQNEAQ come from the germline V gene. CDR3 DNA sequence: TGTGCCAGCAGCCCCGCCGGACTGCTCACAGATACGCAGTATTTT. Amino acids: CASSPAGLLTDTQYF.

This rearrangement joins TRBV4-3 to TRBJ1-4; 9 positions match TRBD1. This CDR3 is built from 16 residues. V trimming: 1 base; J trimming: 7 bases; junction bases outside the gene matches: 7. The germline V gene has CDR1 LGHNA and CDR2 YSLEER. This chain's CDR3 is CASSQGPQGAGEKLFF. As DNA, the CDR3 is TGCGCCAGCAGCCAAGGCCCACAGGGGGCGGGTGAAAAACTGTTTTTT.

The rearrangement joins TRBV5-1 to TRBJ1-1, with 7 positions matching TRBD1. Germline loops: CDR1 SGHRS, CDR2 YFSETQ. CDR3 length: 13 amino acids. The V segment lost 4 bases and the J segment 1 base; nucleotides outside the gene matches: 1. CDR3 amino acids: CASSRTGNTEAFF. The DNA of the CDR3 is TGCGCCAGCAGCCGGACAGGGAACACTGAAGCTTTCTTT.

The CDR3 region is CASSLARRRGEKLFF. The DNA of the CDR3 is TGTGCCAGCAGCTTAGCGCGGAGGAGAGGTGAAAAACTGTTTTTT. The gene calls are TRBV7-9 and TRBJ1-4; the D is unclear. The length of the CDR3 is 15 residues. Deletions cut 0 bases from V and 7 bases from J, with 12 bases between. Per the germline V gene, CDR1 is SEHNR and CDR2 is FQNEAQ (reference sequence). Together with reference TRBV7-9 and TRBJ1-4, the CDR3 gives the full variable domain: DTGVSQNPRHKITKRGQNVTFRCDPISEHNRLYWYRQTLGQGPEFLTYFQNEAQLEKSRLLSDRFSAERPKGSFSTLEIQRTEQGDSAMYLCASSLARRRGEKLFFGSGTQLSVL.

The chain is built from TRBV6-5 and TRBJ2-7; no clear D gene. This CDR3 is built from 13 residues. CDR1 MNHEY and CDR2 SVGAGI come from the germline V gene. The ends were cut back, 0 bases at V and 3 bases at J, with 6 bases in the middle. The CDR3 here is CASSYSRSYEQYF. Here the CDR3 DNA reads TGTGCCAGCAGTTACTCGCGGAGCTACGAGCAGTACTTC.

The sample holds a few counts of this clone. The chain combines TRBV7-9 with TRBJ2-7; 8 nucleotides line up with TRBD1. V lost 1 base and J lost 3; bases outside the gene matches: 8. The germline V gene encodes CDR1 SEHNR and CDR2 FQNEAQ (reference sequence). The length of the CDR3 is 16 residues. This CDR3 reads CASSLGRRDRRYEQYF. DNA of the CDR3: TGTGCCAGCAGCTTAGGGCGCCGGGACAGGCGCTACGAGCAGTACTTC.

The rearrangement uses TRBV12-3 or TRBV12-4 and TRBJ2-5, with D maybe TRBD1 (6 bases). V dropped 4 bases and J dropped 10 bases, with 10 bases sitting between them. CDR3 length: 11 amino acids. The CDR3 region has the DNA TGTGCCAGCAGTTCAAGGGGGAACCAGTACTTC. Its protein product is CASSSRGNQYF.

This clone is labeled medium-sized (0.01 to 0.1%). The V and J genes are TRBV19 and TRBJ2-7, with a tentative D call TRBD2 (6 bases). This CDR3 region has 13 residues. Germline CDR1 reads LNHDA; CDR2 reads SQIVND (reference sequence). Deletions cut 4 bases from V and 1 base from J, with 8 bases between. CDR3 sequence: CASSKEGSYEQYF. Written as DNA, the CDR3 is TGTGCCAGTAGTAAGGAGGGATCCTACGAGCAGTACTTC.